This passage covers 21 T cell receptor beta chains from one sample sequenced in a study of shared clonotypes between healthy human individuals. Repertoires were generated with immunoSEQ multiplex PCR, while TCRdb's copy carries only in-frame clones and drops some. The sample holds around 2,000,000 clones; roughly 95% are singletons and the top ten take 0.1% to 0.15%. Sequencing input: naive CD4+ T cells sorted from blood. Subset here: CD45RA+ positively selected. These receptor sequences come from a man aged 18-30 years in good health.

The genes are TRBV7-6 and TRBJ1-5, with TRBD1 as a possible D gene (6 bases). Trimming took off 5 bases at V and 2 bases at J, with 22 bases between the two ends. This CDR3 has 18 residues. CDR1 SGHVS and CDR2 FNYEAQ come from the germline V gene. The CDR3 DNA is TGTGCCAGCAGCCAAGTGGCAGGGGCGAGGGGCGGCAATCAGCCCCAGCATTTT. Amino acids: CASSQVAGARGGNQPQHF.

The rearrangement joins TRBV19 to TRBJ1-3; D is undetermined. The V end was cut by 9 bases, the J end by 5 bases, with 20 bases between. In germline, CDR1 is LNHDA, CDR2 SQIVND (reference sequence). This CDR3 spans 15 amino acids. The CDR3 bases are TGTGCCAGCCAACCTCAAGCGGGTGATAGAAACACCATATATTTT. It encodes CASQPQAGDRNTIYF.

The V call is TRBV15, the J call TRBJ2-5; possibly TRBD2 for D (5 bases). The CDR3 has 15 amino acids. Per germline, CDR1 LNHNV and CDR2 YYDKDF (reference sequence). Trimming shortened V by 1 base and J by 2 bases, and 11 bases separated the two germline ends. The chain's CDR3 is CATSRVPGSQETQYF. Written as DNA, the CDR3 is TGTGCCACCAGCAGAGTTCCGGGGAGTCAAGAGACCCAGTACTTC.

This chain connects TRBV5-6 to TRBJ1-2, with 7 bases lining up with TRBD1. The ends lost 4 bases at V and 3 bases at J; junction bases unmatched: 6. Germline V CDR1 and CDR2: SGHDT, YYEEEE. CDR3 length equals 14 residues. CDR3 region: CASSITGEDYGYTF. CDR3 sequence (DNA): TGTGCCAGCAGCATCACAGGGGAGGACTATGGCTACACCTTC.

The rearrangement links TRBV6-5 to TRBJ1-2, with D possibly TRBD1 on 6 matching bases. Trimming shortened V by 4 bases and J by 8 bases, and 11 bases separated the two germline ends. Per germline, CDR1 MNHEY and CDR2 SVGAGI. The CDR3 consists of 12 residues. This chain's CDR3 is CASSLRGGGYTF. The CDR3 DNA reads as TGTGCCAGCAGTTTGAGAGGGGGAGGCTACACCTTC.

CDR3 protein: CASIPAMNTEAFF. The CDR3 coding sequence is TGTGCCAGCATCCCAGCCATGAACACTGAAGCTTTCTTT. The rearrangement links TRBV28 to TRBJ1-1; D uncertain. CDR1 and CDR2 (germline): MDHEN, SYDVKM. There are 13 residues in the CDR3. Between the trimmed V and J ends, which lost 7 bases and 0 bases, there was a span of 9 bases.

The chain combines TRBV11-2 with TRBJ2-5, with D possibly TRBD1 on 6 matching bases. The CDR3 runs to 15 residues. Germline V CDR1 and CDR2: SGHAT, FQNNGV. Deletions cut 2 bases from V and 0 bases from J, with 10 bases between. CDR3 DNA: TGTGCCAGCAGCTTACAGGGGCAGTACCAAGAGACCCAGTACTTC. It translates to CASSLQGQYQETQYF. Full variable domain (rest looked up from reference TRBV11-2 and TRBJ2-5): EAGVAQSPRYKIIEKRQSVAFWCNPISGHATLYWYQQILGQGPKLLIQFQNNGVVDDSQLPKDRFSAERLKGVDSTLKIQPAKLEDSAVYLCASSLQGQYQETQYFGPGTRLLVL.

V usage is TRBV5-1 and J usage is TRBJ2-5; weak D call: TRBD2 (5 bases). V was pared by 4 bases and J by 2 bases, with 15 bases between. The germline CDR1 and CDR2 sequences are SGHRS and YFSETQ. CDR3 length: 15 amino acids. CDR3: CASSPLRAAQETQYF. Here the CDR3 DNA reads TGCGCCAGCAGCCCTCTGAGAGCGGCACAAGAGACCCAGTACTTC.

The chain links TRBV10-3 to TRBJ2-2, with 9 bases matching TRBD1. V gave up 4 bases and J gave up 1 base; unmatched junction bases: 4. This CDR3 is built from 16 residues. Germline assignment: CDR1 ENHRY and CDR2 SYGVKD. The CDR3, as DNA: TGTGCCATCAGTGGTGTGGGACAGGGGAACACCGGGGAGCTGTTTTTT. As protein: CAISGVGQGNTGELFF.

This chain joins TRBV30 and TRBJ2-5; 8 bases fit TRBD2. V was clipped by 0 bases and J by 2 bases; unmatched bases: 5. This CDR3 spans 15 amino acids. Per germline, CDR1 GTSNPN and CDR2 SVGIG (reference sequence). CDR3 sequence (DNA): TGTGCCTGGAGTGTAATTAGCGGGGTTCAAGAGACCCAGTACTTC. It encodes CAWSVISGVQETQYF. The full variable domain, in which reference TRBV30 and TRBJ2-5 provide the parts outside the CDR3, is SQTIHQWPATLVQPVGSPLSLECTVEGTSNPNLYWYRQAAGRGLQLLFYSVGIGQISSEVPQNLSASRPQDRQFILSSKKLLLSDSGFYLCAWSVISGVQETQYFGPGTRLLVL.

This chain connects TRBV28 to TRBJ1-5; D unresolved. Germline loops: CDR1 MDHEN, CDR2 SYDVKM. The CDR3 totals 14 residues. Deletions cut 4 bases from V and 2 bases from J, with 9 bases between. Here the CDR3 reads CASSWVLGNQPQHF. The CDR3 DNA is TGTGCCAGCAGTTGGGTTCTCGGCAATCAGCCCCAGCATTTT. The complete variable domain, with remaining parts taken from reference TRBV28 and TRBJ1-5, reads DVKVTQSSRYLVKRTGEKVFLECVQDMDHENMFWYRQDPGLGLRLIYFSYDVKMKEKGDIPEGYSVSREKKERFSLILESASTNQTSMYLCASSWVLGNQPQHFGDGTRLSIL.

The chain employs TRBV6-5 and TRBJ1-2; D is unclear. CDR1 and CDR2 (germline): MNHEY, SVGAGI. V was pared by 6 bases and J by 4 bases, with 18 bases between. The CDR3 is 15 residues long. For the CDR3, the DNA is TGTGCCAGCAGGCCCGGACGTACGTCTACCTATGGCTACACCTTC. This gives the protein CASRPGRTSTYGYTF.

A word on this clone: A clone one base away is much larger, so this may be a read error. The rearrangement links TRBV5-5 to TRBJ2-7; 10 bases are a match to TRBD1. CDR3 length: 13 amino acids. Germline V gene data show CDR1 as SGHKS and CDR2 as YYEKEE (reference sequence). V lost 3 bases and J lost 6; bases outside the gene matches: 3. The CDR3 loop is CASSSRDRGEQYF. For the CDR3, the DNA is TGTGCCAGCAGCTCCCGGGACAGGGGCGAGCAGTACTTC.

J is TRBJ1-3 and V is TRBV7-9; 7 bases are a match to TRBD1. Trimming removed 5 bases from V and 1 base from J; junction bases left unmatched: 5. Per the germline V gene, CDR1 is SEHNR and CDR2 is FQNEAQ (reference sequence). The CDR3 runs to 15 residues. CDR3 nucleotides: TGTGCCAGCAGCCAAAACAGGGGATCTGGAAACACCATATATTTT. Amino acid sequence: CASSQNRGSGNTIYF. The variable domain in full, completed from reference TRBV7-9 and TRBJ1-3, reads DTGVSQNPRHKITKRGQNVTFRCDPISEHNRLYWYRQTLGQGPEFLTYFQNEAQLEKSRLLSDRFSAERPKGSFSTLEIQRTEQGDSAMYLCASSQNRGSGNTIYFGEGSWLTVV.

The chain employs TRBV5-1 and TRBJ2-3; D is uncertain. The CDR3 totals 13 residues. V lost 4 bases, J lost 2 bases, and 8 bases lay in between. CDR1 SGHRS and CDR2 YFSETQ come from the germline V gene. CDR3 residues: CASSRTDTDTQYF. In DNA, the CDR3 is TGCGCCAGCAGCCGAACAGACACAGATACGCAGTATTTT.

The rearrangement links TRBV7-9 to TRBJ2-1; D possibly corresponds to TRBD2 (5 bases). Germline CDR1 is SEHNR and CDR2 is FQNEAQ (reference sequence). The ends were cut back, 2 bases at V and 3 bases at J, with 11 bases in the middle. The length of the CDR3 is 15 residues. CDR3 in amino acids: CASSLSDSLYNEQFF. The DNA of the CDR3 is TGTGCCAGCAGCTTATCGGACTCCCTCTACAATGAGCAGTTCTTC.

This rearrangement joins TRBV19 to TRBJ2-7; D call uncertain. Looked up from germline, CDR1 is LNHDA and CDR2 is SQIVND (reference sequence). The V end lost 5 bases, the J end lost 1 base, and 9 bases lay between the germline ends. CDR3 length: 13 residues. For the CDR3, the DNA is TGTGCCAGTAGTGGCGCAAAATCCTACGAGCAGTACTTC. It yields the protein CASSGAKSYEQYF.

The rearrangement links TRBV7-6 to TRBJ2-3; 10 nucleotides line up with TRBD2. The CDR3 runs to 16 residues. Germline lookup yields CDR1 SGHVS and CDR2 FNYEAQ. With V trimmed by 1 base and J by 5 bases, 6 bases remained unmatched. The CDR3 reads CASSLGAGGPKDTQYF. The DNA of the CDR3 is TGTGCCAGCAGCTTAGGAGCGGGAGGGCCAAAAGATACGCAGTATTTT.

The chain carries TRBV2 and TRBJ1-6, with D uncertain. Germline loops: CDR1 SNHLY, CDR2 FYNNEI. Trimming took 4 bases from V and 6 from J, leaving 16 bases between them. The CDR3 spans 16 residues. In nucleotides, the CDR3 is TGTGCCAGCAGTGCTCGGTCCCGCGAAACTAATTCACCCCTCCACTTT. This translates into CASSARSRETNSPLHF.

The chain employs TRBV10-3 and TRBJ1-6, with 7 nucleotides matching TRBD1. Germline V gene data show CDR1 as ENHRY and CDR2 as SYGVKD. There are 15 residues in the CDR3. Trimming cost V 2 bases and J 7 bases; bases outside gene matches: 5. CDR3 in DNA: TGTGCCATCAGTGAGATGGACAGGACGAATTCACCCCTCCACTTT. This translates into CAISEMDRTNSPLHF.

The rearrangement joins TRBV5-8 to TRBJ1-6; D unclear. This CDR3 has 14 residues. V lost 4 bases and J lost 7, with 12 bases in between. Germline V gene sequence: CDR1 SGHTS, CDR2 YDEGEE. The CDR3 loop reads CASSPGRVNSPLHF. CDR3 in DNA: TGTGCCAGCAGCCCCGGAAGGGTAAATTCACCCCTCCACTTT.